This entry lists 14 T cell receptor beta chains sequenced from one sample in a study of neurological immune-mediated disorders (dated by TCRdb to between 2018 and 2021). Libraries were built with 5' RACE. The run used an Illumina HiSeq 2500. TCRdb trimmed the raw reads at Q25, called clones with MiXCR and kept productive beta chains. Every distinct CDR3 protein forms one entry, paired with its most common genes and DNA. For this sample there are about 60,000 distinct CDR3 sequences; 3.5% to 4.5% appear just once. The ten largest clones take up 2.2% of the sample. The specimen was PBMCs. These receptors all stem from a woman aged 50 to 60 with multiple sclerosis.

This clonotype was found many times. The gene calls are TRBV5-5 and TRBJ1-3, with D possibly being TRBD1 (5 bases). The CDR3 runs 17 residues. Trimming stripped 0 bases from V and 0 bases from J, with 13 bases between. The V gene's germline CDR1 is SGHKS and CDR2 YYEKEE (reference sequence). DNA for the CDR3: TGTGCCAGCAGCTTGGGTCTTACAGGACCCTCTGGAAACACCATATATTTT. Amino acid sequence: CASSLGLTGPSGNTIYF.

This clonotype occurred many times. It may be a read error: a sequence one base away is much more abundant. The chain links TRBV5-1 to TRBJ1-1; a possible D gene is TRBD1 (6 bases). V was clipped by 4 bases and J by 1 base, with 11 bases between them. The length of the CDR3 is 14 residues. CDR1 is SGHRS and CDR2 is YFSETQ in the germline V gene. This CDR3 is CASSRDTENTEAFF. The CDR3 nucleotides are TGCGCCAGCAGCCGGGACACAGAGAACACTGAAGCTTTCTTT.

This clonotype was observed at least ten times. V usage is TRBV20-1 and J usage is TRBJ2-3; D call uncertain. Trimming pared 6 bases from V and 2 bases from J, leaving 12 bases between. The length of the CDR3 is 13 residues. CDR1 is DFQATT and CDR2 is SNEGSKA in the germline V gene (reference sequence). The DNA of the CDR3 is TGCAGTGCCCCCCAATATTCCACAGATACGCAGTATTTT. Translation gives CSAPQYSTDTQYF.

This clonotype was picked up many times. V usage is TRBV6-6 and J usage is TRBJ1-5; D is unclear. The ends were cut back, 2 bases at V and 0 bases at J, with 14 bases in the middle. Per the germline V gene, CDR1 is MNHNY and CDR2 is SVGAGI (reference sequence). The CDR3 consists of 17 residues. The CDR3 reads CASSYPTTQYSNQPQHF. The CDR3 bases are TGTGCCAGCAGTTACCCCACGACACAATATAGCAATCAGCCCCAGCATTTT.

This clonotype was found many times. The rearrangement joins TRBV20-1 to TRBJ1-1; 11 positions agree with TRBD1. Losses at the gene ends were 6 bases for V and 3 bases for J; bases not matched to a gene: 3. CDR1 and CDR2 from the germline V gene are DFQATT and SNEGSKA (reference sequence). There are 13 residues in the CDR3. The CDR3, as DNA: TGCAGTGCCGGGGGACAGGGGGACACTGAAGCTTTCTTT. Protein product: CSAGGQGDTEAFF.

This clonotype was counted ten times or more. The chain links TRBV7-8 to TRBJ2-6; D is ambiguous. The CDR3 extends over 13 amino acids. The germline CDR1 and CDR2 sequences are SGHVS and FQNEAQ. The V end was cut by 4 bases, the J end by 4 bases, with 5 bases between. CDR3 coding DNA: TGTGCCAGCAGCTCCCTCGGGGCCAACGTCCTGACTTTC. Residues: CASSSLGANVLTF.

This clonotype was seen ten or more times. The chain uses TRBV7-8 and TRBJ2-2; the D is unclear. Germline CDR1 reads SGHVS; CDR2 reads FQNEAQ. This CDR3 spans 12 amino acids. CDR3 bases: TGTGTCATACGGCAGACCACCGGGGAGCTGTTTTTT. The encoded protein is CVIRQTTGELFF.

This clonotype appeared many times. The rearrangement joins TRBV4-2 to TRBJ2-2, with no clear D. Between the trimmed V and J ends, which lost 0 bases and 6 bases, there was a span of 8 bases. The CDR3 sequence is 14 residues long. Germline lookup yields CDR1 LGHNA and CDR2 YNFKEQ. The CDR3 here is CASSQDVQPGELFF. DNA of the CDR3: TGTGCCAGCAGCCAAGACGTCCAACCCGGGGAGCTGTTTTTT.

Remarks on this clonotype: The junction departs from germline at one end; a sequencing error may be responsible. V is TRBV20-1 and J is TRBJ1-5, with D possibly TRBD1 on 6 matching bases. The CDR3 loop spans 12 amino acids. Germline CDR1 and CDR2: DFQATT and SNEGSKA (reference sequence). CDR3 sequence reads: CSARDTDQPQNF. The CDR3 nucleotides read TGCAGTGCCCGGGACACCGATCAGCCCCAGAATTTT.

There are many counts of this clonotype. This chain links TRBV20-1 with TRBJ2-5; TRBD1 matches 12 bases. With 3 bases clipped from V and 10 bases from J, the junction kept 6 bases outside the gene matches. Germline CDR1 reads DFQATT; CDR2 reads SNEGSKA (reference sequence). This CDR3 is built from 13 residues. The chain's CDR3 is CSARGTGGEVQYF. The CDR3 DNA follows: TGCAGTGCTAGGGGGACAGGGGGCGAGGTCCAGTACTTC.

This clonotype appeared many times. This sequence joins TRBV7-6 and TRBJ1-1; the D gene is possibly TRBD1 (6 bases). V lost 5 bases and J lost 3, with 19 bases in between. The CDR3 has 16 amino acids. CDR1 and CDR2 from the germline V gene are SGHVS and FNYEAQ. CDR3 amino acids: CASSPNLDRLDTEAFF. The CDR3 DNA is TGTGCCAGCAGCCCTAACCTGGACAGACTGGACACTGAAGCTTTCTTT.

There are many counts of this clonotype. The chain is built from TRBV20-1 and TRBJ2-7; a weak D match, TRBD1 (6 bases). The V end was cut by 3 bases, the J end by 0 bases, with 15 bases between. Germline CDR1 reads DFQATT; CDR2 reads SNEGSKA (reference sequence). The CDR3 spans 15 residues. The CDR3 here is CSASNTGKSSYEQYF. In DNA, the CDR3 is TGCAGTGCTAGTAATACAGGGAAAAGCTCCTACGAGCAGTACTTC.

This clonotype was seen repeatedly, ten times or more. The J gene is TRBJ2-7, the V gene TRBV20-1; 8 nucleotides align to TRBD2. CDR3 size: 13 residues. With 5 bases clipped from V and 3 bases from J, the junction kept 6 bases outside the gene matches. CDR1 is DFQATT and CDR2 is SNEGSKA in the germline V gene (reference sequence). Here the CDR3 DNA reads TGCAGTGCTTCCCGACTAGCGAGCTACGAGCAGTACTTC. It codes for CSASRLASYEQYF.

Only a few counts were recorded for this clonotype. The chain links TRBV7-6 to TRBJ2-7; 8 nucleotides line up with TRBD2. Germline V CDR1 and CDR2: SGHVS, FNYEAQ. This CDR3 region has 14 residues. With 2 bases clipped from V and 7 bases from J, the junction kept 7 bases outside the gene matches. CDR3: CASSLMREAGEQYF. As DNA, the CDR3 is TGTGCCAGCAGCTTAATGCGGGAGGCGGGGGAGCAGTACTTC.